These T cell receptor beta chains were read from a single sample in a study of T cell changes during pregnancy in multiple sclerosis. The repertoire was sequenced with immunoSEQ multiplex PCR; TCRdb's copy has only in-frame clones and lacks some. The sample contains just over 80,000 clones, roughly 96% of which appear only once. Material: peripheral blood, obtained in the second trimester of pregnancy. These receptors originate from a female donor with multiple sclerosis, enrolled in a pregnancy study. Each CDR3 is given with its conserved first and last residue. Fields, in order: clone size, V gene, CDR3 length, J gene, D gene, CDR3 DNA, CDR3 protein. The D gene is left open where the match is weak. Clone size is shown for a subset of rows, as once, few, many or a class of expanded clone.

>once|TRBV15|16|TRBJ1-3|.
TGTGCCACCAGCCTCCGCCAGGGGACGCGTGGAAACACCATATATTTT
CATSLRQGTRGNTIYF
>.|TRBV4-2|16|TRBJ2-7|TRBD1
TGTGCCAGCAGCCAGACTGCGGACAGGGGATCGTACGAGCAGTACTTC
CASSQTADRGSYEQYF
>.|TRBV19|18|TRBJ2-7|.
TGTGCCAGTAGCATTAGGATCAGCTCTGGACAAATCTCCTACGAGCAGTACTTC
CASSIRISSGQISYEQYF
>.|TRBV7-9|12|TRBJ2-7|.
TGTGCCAGCAGCCCCGGGGGCTACGAGCAGTACTTC
CASSPGGYEQYF
>.|TRBV5-4|12|TRBJ1-2|.
TGTGCCAGCAGCGCCAGGCCCTATGGCTACACCTTC
CASSARPYGYTF
>.|TRBV29-1|17|TRBJ2-5|TRBD2
TGCAGCGTTGAAGATGGGTGGGGGGGGAGCCATCAAGAGACCCAGTACTTC
CSVEDGWGGSHQETQYF
>once|TRBV28|17|TRBJ2-3|TRBD2
TGTGCCAGCTCATTCCAGGCTAGCGGGAGATGGGCAGATACGCAGTATTTT
CASSFQASGRWADTQYF
>.|TRBV19|15|TRBJ1-5|.
TGTGCCAGTAGTATGGCAGGGAATAGCAATCAGCCCCAGCATTTT
CASSMAGNSNQPQHF
>.|TRBV7-2|14|TRBJ1-2|TRBD1
TGTGCCAGCAGCTTAGCGCCTACAGGGGACGGCTACACCTTC
CASSLAPTGDGYTF
>.|TRBV6-6|12|TRBJ1-1|TRBD1
TGTGCCAGCAGTTTAGGACAGGGTGAAGCTTTCTTT
CASSLGQGEAFF
>.|TRBV9|14|TRBJ2-7|TRBD2
TGTGCCAGCAGCGTAGGTAGCGGGAGCTACGAGCAGTACTTC
CASSVGSGSYEQYF
>.|TRBV13|16|TRBJ2-7|.
TGTGCCAGCAGCTTAAGTTCGGAGATCGATGTATACGAGCAGTACTTC
CASSLSSEIDVYEQYF
>.|TRBV5-1|15|TRBJ2-1|TRBD2
TGCGCCAGCAGCCCTGGACTAGGTCCCTACAATGAGCAGTTCTTC
CASSPGLGPYNEQFF
>once|TRBV18|16|TRBJ2-3|TRBD2
TGTGCCAGCTCACCACCCCTAGCGGGAGGAGGTGGGGCGCAGTATTTT
CASSPPLAGGGGAQYF
>.|TRBV5-1|12|TRBJ2-5|.
TGCGCCAGCCGCCGGGGACAAGAGACCCAGTACTTC
CASRRGQETQYF
>.|TRBV7-9|17|TRBJ1-2|TRBD1
TGTGCCAGCAGCCCACAGTTGGGGACAGAAGCTAACTATGGCTACACCTTC
CASSPQLGTEANYGYTF
>.|TRBV9|17|TRBJ2-1|TRBD1
TGTGCCAGCACGGGGGACAGGGAAAGCCGCTCCTACAATGAGCAGTTCTTC
CASTGDRESRSYNEQFF
>.|TRBV5-1|13|TRBJ1-4|.
TGCGCCAGCAGGGAGGGGCCGAATGAAAAACTGTTTTTT
CASREGPNEKLFF
>.|TRBV7-9|13|TRBJ2-5|.
TGTGCCAGCAGCTACGGGATTCAAGAGACCCAGTACTTC
CASSYGIQETQYF
>.|TRBV9|14|TRBJ2-7|TRBD1
TGTGCCAGCAGCGTAGGACAGGGGGCTTACGAGCAGTACTTC
CASSVGQGAYEQYF
>.|TRBV5-5|14|TRBJ1-1|TRBD1
TGTGCCAGCAGCGGCCGACAGGGAAACGCTGAAGCTTTCTTT
CASSGRQGNAEAFF
>once|TRBV27|14|TRBJ2-7|TRBD2
TGTGCCAGCCGGTCCGGGAGGTACCCCTACGAGCAGTACTTC
CASRSGRYPYEQYF
>.|TRBV28|14|TRBJ2-7|.
TGTGCCAGCAGGCTACAGGGTAGTAGGTACGAGCAGTACTTC
CASRLQGSRYEQYF
>.|TRBV11-2|14|TRBJ1-2|TRBD1
TGTGCCAGCAGCGGAGGACAGGGCAACTATGGCTACACCTTC
CASSGGQGNYGYTF
>.|TRBV6-5|13|TRBJ1-2|.
TGTGCCAGCAGTCGACAGTACGACTATGGCTACACCTTC
CASSRQYDYGYTF
>.|TRBV28|17|TRBJ2-3|.
TGTGCCAGCAGTTTTTCCTGGGGGGGCGAGGGCACAGATACGCAGTATTTT
CASSFSWGGEGTDTQYF
>.|TRBV28|15|TRBJ2-7|.
TGTGCCAGCAGTTTAGTACTAAAGCTCTCCTACGAGCAGTACTTC
CASSLVLKLSYEQYF
>.|TRBV30|15|TRBJ1-1|.
TGTGCCTGGATTTCCTCACCAGTTCGCTTCACTGAAGCTTTCTTT
CAWISSPVRFTEAFF
>.|TRBV5-1|15|TRBJ2-5|.
TGCGCCAGCAGCTTCAATTTGGGGGGTCAAGAGACCCAGTACTTC
CASSFNLGGQETQYF
>once|TRBV7-6|17|TRBJ2-5|TRBD2
TGTGCCAGCAGCCAAAACATAGCGTGGACTAGCGTCGAGACCCAGTACTTC
CASSQNIAWTSVETQYF
>.|TRBV18|17|TRBJ1-2|TRBD1
TGTGCCAGCTCACCAACCAACACAGGGGGCTCTAACTATGGCTACACCTTC
CASSPTNTGGSNYGYTF
>.|TRBV25-1|15|TRBJ1-3|TRBD1
TGTGCCAGCAGGGAAACAGGGGGCGTCGGAAACACCATATATTTT
CASRETGGVGNTIYF
>once|TRBV27|12|TRBJ1-2|TRBD1
TGTGCCAGCAGTTTAAGGGGGCAAGGCTACACCTTC
CASSLRGQGYTF
>.|TRBV5-1|16|TRBJ2-2|TRBD1
TGCGCCAGCAGCTTTCTGGACAGGGGCGGCACCGGGGAGCTGTTTTTT
CASSFLDRGGTGELFF
>.|TRBV7-3|14|TRBJ1-1|.
TGTGCCAGCAGCCCGGACATTTCGAACACTGAAGCTTTCTTT
CASSPDISNTEAFF
>.|TRBV7-7|16|TRBJ2-5|TRBD2
TGTGCCAGCAGCTTAGTAGGCGGGGGAGGACGAGAGACCCAGTACTTC
CASSLVGGGGRETQYF
>.|TRBV30|14|TRBJ2-3|TRBD2
TGTGCCTGGACTAGCGGGGGTAGCACAGATACGCAGTATTTT
CAWTSGGSTDTQYF
>.|TRBV5-4|16|TRBJ1-4|TRBD1
TGTGCCAGCAGCTTGGGCGGCAGGGGGCCTAATGAAAAACTGTTTTTT
CASSLGGRGPNEKLFF
>.|TRBV30|12|TRBJ1-1|TRBD1
TGTGCCTGGGAACAGGGGGCCACTGAAGCTTTCTTT
CAWEQGATEAFF
>.|TRBV9|17|TRBJ2-6|.
TGTGCCAGCAGCGTAGCTAACGACTCCTCTGGGGCCAACGTCCTGACTTTC
CASSVANDSSGANVLTF
>.|TRBV13|16|TRBJ2-2|TRBD2
TGTGCCAGCAGCTTAGGCCGCGCGGGAGTGCCCGGGGAGCTGTTTTTT
CASSLGRAGVPGELFF
>.|TRBV28|14|TRBJ1-1|.
TGTGCCAGCAGTTTAAACCGGGGGAACACTGAAGCTTTCTTT
CASSLNRGNTEAFF
>.|TRBV19|17|TRBJ1-2|.
TGTGCCAGTAGTTACCTTTACTCAAGTCCCGGGGGCTATGGCTACACCTTC
CASSYLYSSPGGYGYTF